This T cell receptor (beta chain) was captured in a study of CD8 T cells in Susac syndrome. With random hexamers, 0.5 to 1 ug RNA was reverse transcribed. It was immunoSEQ multiplex PCR that amplified TCR beta CDR3 across 54 Vbeta and 13 Jbeta. TCRdb ran MiXCR on the immunoSEQ multiplex PCR reads and lists one entry per CDR3 protein. The sample holds about 160,000 distinct CDR3 sequences; approximately 94% are singletons and the top ten take around 0.093%. Peripheral blood CD8+ and CD4+ T cells were profiled by TCR beta sequencing. In contrast to the negatively isolated CD8+ and CD4+ T cells, TEMRA cells were FACS-enriched. The clonotype comes from a human donor with multiple sclerosis. Sequenced: CD4+ T cells from PBMCs.

CDR3 DNA sequence: TGTGCCAGCAGGGCCGCGAACACTGAAGCTTTCTTT. This sequence encodes CASRAANTEAFF. The rearrangement uses TRBV28 and TRBJ1-1; D call uncertain. Trimming took 6 bases from V and 1 from J, leaving 6 bases between them. Germline loops: CDR1 MDHEN, CDR2 SYDVKM. The CDR3 totals 12 residues.